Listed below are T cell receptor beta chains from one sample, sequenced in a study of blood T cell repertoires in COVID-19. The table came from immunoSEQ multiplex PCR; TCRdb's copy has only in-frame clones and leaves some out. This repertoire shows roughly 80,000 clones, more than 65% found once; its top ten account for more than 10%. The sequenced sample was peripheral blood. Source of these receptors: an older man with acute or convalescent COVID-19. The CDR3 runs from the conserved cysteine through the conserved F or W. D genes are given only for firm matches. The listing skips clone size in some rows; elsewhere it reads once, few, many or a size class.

CDR3 DNA: TGTGCCAGCAGCTTAAGTAGCGGGGGTTATTACGAGCAGTACTTC
CDR3 protein: CASSLSSGGYYEQYF
clone size: NA
D gene: TRBD2
V gene: TRBV7-2
CDR3 length: 15
J gene: TRBJ2-7

CDR3 DNA: TGTGCCAGCTGCCTGTGGGTAGCGGTCACCGGGGAGCTGTTTTTT
CDR3 protein: CASCLWVAVTGELFF
clone size: NA
D gene: NA
V gene: TRBV5-8
CDR3 length: 15
J gene: TRBJ2-2

CDR3 DNA: TGTGCCAGCAGTTACTCGAGGGACAGGGAATTCGGCTACACCTTC
CDR3 protein: CASSYSRDREFGYTF
clone size: NA
D gene: TRBD1
V gene: TRBV6-5
CDR3 length: 15
J gene: TRBJ1-2

CDR3 DNA: TGTGCCAGCAGTTTAGACAGGGCGACTGAAGCTTTCTTT
CDR3 protein: CASSLDRATEAFF
clone size: NA
D gene: NA
V gene: TRBV12-3/TRBV12-4
CDR3 length: 13
J gene: TRBJ1-1

CDR3 DNA: TGTGCCAGCAGCCAAACGAAGGACAGGGGTAATTCACCCCTCCACTTT
CDR3 protein: CASSQTKDRGNSPLHF
clone size: NA
D gene: TRBD1
V gene: TRBV3-1/TRBV3-2
CDR3 length: 16
J gene: TRBJ1-6

CDR3 DNA: TGCGCCAGCAGCTCGGGGGCGGGACTAGGATTTTTGGAGACCCAGTACTTC
CDR3 protein: CASSSGAGLGFLETQYF
clone size: NA
D gene: TRBD2
V gene: TRBV5-1
CDR3 length: 17
J gene: TRBJ2-5

CDR3 DNA: TGTGCCAGCTCAGAGCAACTTACCGGGACAGGGGGCTCCTACGAGCAGTACTTC
CDR3 protein: CASSEQLTGTGGSYEQYF
clone size: NA
D gene: TRBD1
V gene: TRBV18
CDR3 length: 18
J gene: TRBJ2-7

CDR3 DNA: TGTGCCAGTAGTATAGTAGCAGGGGGGTCCAATCAGCCCCAGCATTTT
CDR3 protein: CASSIVAGGSNQPQHF
clone size: NA
D gene: TRBD1
V gene: TRBV19
CDR3 length: 16
J gene: TRBJ1-5

CDR3 DNA: TGTGCCAGCAGCAAAGCGGGGGGGGAGGACACTGAAGCTTTCTTT
CDR3 protein: CASSKAGGEDTEAFF
clone size: NA
D gene: NA
V gene: TRBV21-1
CDR3 length: 15
J gene: TRBJ1-1

CDR3 DNA: TGTGCCAGCAGCAGACAGGGGGCAGGCTATGGCTACACCTTC
CDR3 protein: CASSRQGAGYGYTF
clone size: few
D gene: TRBD1
V gene: TRBV11-2
CDR3 length: 14
J gene: TRBJ1-2

CDR3 DNA: TGTGCCAGCAGCCAGGCCGACAGGGGCGGCACTGAAGCTTTCTTT
CDR3 protein: CASSQADRGGTEAFF
clone size: NA
D gene: TRBD1
V gene: TRBV3-1/TRBV3-2
CDR3 length: 15
J gene: TRBJ1-1

CDR3 DNA: TGTGCCAGCACCTCGGGTGTGGCTGAAGCTTTCTTT
CDR3 protein: CASTSGVAEAFF
clone size: NA
D gene: NA
V gene: TRBV28
CDR3 length: 12
J gene: TRBJ1-1

CDR3 DNA: TGTGCCAGCTCACTCAGTAGGGAGGCACGGGCCACTGAAGCTTTCTTT
CDR3 protein: CASSLSREARATEAFF
clone size: NA
D gene: NA
V gene: TRBV18
CDR3 length: 16
J gene: TRBJ1-1

CDR3 DNA: TGTGCCAGCAGCCAAGATTACAGGGGGCTAAACGAGCAGTACTTC
CDR3 protein: CASSQDYRGLNEQYF
clone size: NA
D gene: TRBD1
V gene: TRBV4-2
CDR3 length: 15
J gene: TRBJ2-7

CDR3 DNA: TGTGCCAGCAGCGTAAAATCAGGGGTCGGGGCCACAGATACGCAGTATTTT
CDR3 protein: CASSVKSGVGATDTQYF
clone size: NA
D gene: NA
V gene: TRBV9
CDR3 length: 17
J gene: TRBJ2-3

CDR3 DNA: TGTGCCAGCAGCTTAGAGTCGGAGGGTTCCTACGAGCAGTACTTC
CDR3 protein: CASSLESEGSYEQYF
clone size: NA
D gene: NA
V gene: TRBV7-8
CDR3 length: 15
J gene: TRBJ2-7

CDR3 DNA: TGTGCCAGCACCTCGACAGGGGAAACGCGGACGGGAGGCTACACCTTC
CDR3 protein: CASTSTGETRTGGYTF
clone size: NA
D gene: TRBD1
V gene: TRBV2
CDR3 length: 16
J gene: TRBJ1-2

CDR3 DNA: TGTGCCAGCAGAGACGACAGATCAGGGGGCAATCAGCCCCAGCATTTT
CDR3 protein: CASRDDRSGGNQPQHF
clone size: NA
D gene: NA
V gene: TRBV2
CDR3 length: 16
J gene: TRBJ1-5

CDR3 DNA: TGTGCCAGCAGCTCCCAGGCGCGGGGGGGCTCTGGGGCCAACGTCCTGACTTTC
CDR3 protein: CASSSQARGGSGANVLTF
clone size: NA
D gene: TRBD2
V gene: TRBV7-2
CDR3 length: 18
J gene: TRBJ2-6

CDR3 DNA: NA
CDR3 protein: CASILGGASTEAFF
clone size: NA
D gene: NA
V gene: TRBV28
CDR3 length: 14
J gene: TRBJ1-1

CDR3 DNA: TGTGCCAGCAGCCGGAGGGGCAGCGGGGGGAACAATGAGCAGTTCTTC
CDR3 protein: CASSRRGSGGNNEQFF
clone size: NA
D gene: TRBD2
V gene: TRBV16
CDR3 length: 16
J gene: TRBJ2-1

CDR3 DNA: TGTGCCAGCAGGGCTAGCGGGGCCGAGACCCAGTACTTC
CDR3 protein: CASRASGAETQYF
clone size: few
D gene: TRBD2
V gene: TRBV12-3/TRBV12-4
CDR3 length: 13
J gene: TRBJ2-5

CDR3 DNA: TGTGCCAGCAGCACCGGGACAGCGAACACTGAAGCTTTCTTT
CDR3 protein: CASSTGTANTEAFF
clone size: NA
D gene: TRBD1
V gene: TRBV2
CDR3 length: 14
J gene: TRBJ1-1

CDR3 DNA: TGTGCCAGCAGTGAAGGGACAGGGTCTCTCTACACCTTC
CDR3 protein: CASSEGTGSLYTF
clone size: NA
D gene: TRBD1
V gene: TRBV6-1
CDR3 length: 13
J gene: TRBJ1-2

CDR3 DNA: TGTGCCAGCAGCCAAGGCGCCGGACTAGCGGGCTACGAGCAGTACTTC
CDR3 protein: CASSQGAGLAGYEQYF
clone size: NA
D gene: TRBD2
V gene: TRBV4-2
CDR3 length: 16
J gene: TRBJ2-7

CDR3 DNA: TGTGCCAGCCATTCCACGGACAGGCGCAATCAGCCCCAGCATTTT
CDR3 protein: CASHSTDRRNQPQHF
clone size: NA
D gene: TRBD1
V gene: TRBV27
CDR3 length: 15
J gene: TRBJ1-5

CDR3 DNA: TGTGCCAGCAGCACACAGGGTTCCTCCTATAATTCACCCCTCCACTTT
CDR3 protein: CASSTQGSSYNSPLHF
clone size: NA
D gene: NA
V gene: TRBV7-9
CDR3 length: 16
J gene: TRBJ1-6

CDR3 DNA: TGTGCCAGCAGCTTAGGCCCCCCGACTAGCGGGGTCTACGAGCAGTACTTC
CDR3 protein: CASSLGPPTSGVYEQYF
clone size: NA
D gene: TRBD2
V gene: TRBV7-8
CDR3 length: 17
J gene: TRBJ2-7

CDR3 DNA: TGTGCCAGCAGCCGACTAGCGGGGGCCAAGTACAATGAGCAGTTCTTC
CDR3 protein: CASSRLAGAKYNEQFF
clone size: NA
D gene: TRBD2
V gene: TRBV7-9
CDR3 length: 16
J gene: TRBJ2-1

CDR3 DNA: TGTGCCAGCAGCACGCTCAGGGCCCTTGAAGCTTTCTTT
CDR3 protein: CASSTLRALEAFF
clone size: NA
D gene: NA
V gene: TRBV5-4
CDR3 length: 13
J gene: TRBJ1-1

CDR3 DNA: TGTGCCAGCTCATCGTCTCCGGGGGGCGAGACCAACTATGGCTACACCTTC
CDR3 protein: CASSSSPGGETNYGYTF
clone size: NA
D gene: NA
V gene: TRBV18
CDR3 length: 17
J gene: TRBJ1-2

CDR3 DNA: TGTGCCAGCAGCCCGCGGCAGGGGGTTTATGGCTACACCTTC
CDR3 protein: CASSPRQGVYGYTF
clone size: NA
D gene: TRBD1
V gene: TRBV3-1/TRBV3-2
CDR3 length: 14
J gene: TRBJ1-2

CDR3 DNA: TGTGCCAGCAGTGAACGGGGTGGGCCCAACTATGGCTACACCTTC
CDR3 protein: CASSERGGPNYGYTF
clone size: NA
D gene: NA
V gene: TRBV6-1
CDR3 length: 15
J gene: TRBJ1-2

CDR3 DNA: TGTGCCAGCTCACCGGAGAGTAATAGCAATCAGCCCCAGCATTTT
CDR3 protein: CASSPESNSNQPQHF
clone size: NA
D gene: NA
V gene: TRBV18
CDR3 length: 15
J gene: TRBJ1-5

CDR3 DNA: TGTGCCAGTAGTATCGAGTCAGCTAGGGGTGAAGCTTTCTTT
CDR3 protein: CASSIESARGEAFF
clone size: NA
D gene: NA
V gene: TRBV19
CDR3 length: 14
J gene: TRBJ1-1

CDR3 DNA: TGTGCCAGTAGTACCCCGGACAGGGGATGGTACACTGAAGCTTTCTTT
CDR3 protein: CASSTPDRGWYTEAFF
clone size: NA
D gene: TRBD1
V gene: TRBV19
CDR3 length: 16
J gene: TRBJ1-1

CDR3 DNA: TGTGCCAGCTCACCAGACAGGGTCCCTGGAAACACCATATATTTT
CDR3 protein: CASSPDRVPGNTIYF
clone size: NA
D gene: TRBD1
V gene: TRBV18
CDR3 length: 15
J gene: TRBJ1-3

CDR3 DNA: TGTGCCAGTAGTACCTTCGACAGGGGAAATGGCTACACCTTC
CDR3 protein: CASSTFDRGNGYTF
clone size: once
D gene: TRBD1
V gene: TRBV19
CDR3 length: 14
J gene: TRBJ1-2

CDR3 DNA: TGTGCCAGCAGCGATCCCCTCAGGGGGCGGGGGAACACTGAAGCTTTCTTT
CDR3 protein: CASSDPLRGRGNTEAFF
clone size: once
D gene: TRBD1
V gene: TRBV3-1/TRBV3-2
CDR3 length: 17
J gene: TRBJ1-1

CDR3 DNA: TGTGCCAGCAGTAGGGGCTTAAGCTCCTACAATGAGCAGTTCTTC
CDR3 protein: CASSRGLSSYNEQFF
clone size: NA
D gene: NA
V gene: TRBV6-5
CDR3 length: 15
J gene: TRBJ2-1

CDR3 DNA: TGTGCCAGCAGCTTAAGGGGACAGGACTATGGCTACACCTTC
CDR3 protein: CASSLRGQDYGYTF
clone size: NA
D gene: TRBD1
V gene: TRBV7-2
CDR3 length: 14
J gene: TRBJ1-2

CDR3 DNA: TGTGCCATCAGTGGGACTAGCGGCACAGATACGCAGTATTTT
CDR3 protein: CAISGTSGTDTQYF
clone size: NA
D gene: TRBD2
V gene: TRBV10-3
CDR3 length: 14
J gene: TRBJ2-3

CDR3 DNA: TGCGCCAGCGGAGGGACAGGGGGCTTATTCGCAACTAATGAAAAACTGTTTTTT
CDR3 protein: CASGGTGGLFATNEKLFF
clone size: NA
D gene: TRBD1
V gene: TRBV10-2
CDR3 length: 18
J gene: TRBJ1-4

CDR3 DNA: TGCGCCAGCAGACGTGGGGTCGATTACAGGGGTAGAGACTATGGCTACACCTTC
CDR3 protein: CASRRGVDYRGRDYGYTF
clone size: few
D gene: TRBD1
V gene: TRBV5-1
CDR3 length: 18
J gene: TRBJ1-2

CDR3 DNA: TGTGCCAGCAGCGTACGGGGGGTATCTGAAGCTTTCTTT
CDR3 protein: CASSVRGVSEAFF
clone size: once
D gene: NA
V gene: TRBV9
CDR3 length: 13
J gene: TRBJ1-1

CDR3 DNA: TGCGCCAGCAGCGTGTCTGGGCTTGGGGCTGGAACTGAAGCTTTCTTT
CDR3 protein: CASSVSGLGAGTEAFF
clone size: NA
D gene: NA
V gene: TRBV5-1
CDR3 length: 16
J gene: TRBJ1-1

CDR3 DNA: TGTGCCAGCAGCCAGCAGGGGTGGGCTAATGAAAAACTGTTTTTT
CDR3 protein: CASSQQGWANEKLFF
clone size: few
D gene: NA
V gene: TRBV3-1/TRBV3-2
CDR3 length: 15
J gene: TRBJ1-4

CDR3 DNA: TGTGCCAGCAGCTTAGCGAGGGTGCACAGGGGCGTAAACACTGAAGCTTTCTTT
CDR3 protein: CASSLARVHRGVNTEAFF
clone size: NA
D gene: TRBD1
V gene: TRBV7-9
CDR3 length: 18
J gene: TRBJ1-1

CDR3 DNA: TGTGCCAGCTCCAAAGGTAGTCGGGACACCGGGGAGCTGTTTTTT
CDR3 protein: CASSKGSRDTGELFF
clone size: NA
D gene: NA
V gene: TRBV18
CDR3 length: 15
J gene: TRBJ2-2

CDR3 DNA: TGTGCCAGTAGTCCGACAGGGGATCAGCCCCAGCATTTT
CDR3 protein: CASSPTGDQPQHF
clone size: NA
D gene: TRBD1
V gene: TRBV19
CDR3 length: 13
J gene: TRBJ1-5

CDR3 DNA: TGCGCCAGCAGCTTACTAGCGGGGGGCTCCTACAATGAGCAGTTCTTC
CDR3 protein: CASSLLAGGSYNEQFF
clone size: NA
D gene: TRBD2
V gene: TRBV5-1
CDR3 length: 16
J gene: TRBJ2-1

CDR3 DNA: TGTGCCAGCAGCTTAGCGGGCTACGAGCAGTACTTC
CDR3 protein: CASSLAGYEQYF
clone size: NA
D gene: NA
V gene: TRBV11-2
CDR3 length: 12
J gene: TRBJ2-7

CDR3 DNA: TGTGCCCTACTAACCCGCCGGGCAGGGGGCAATGGCTATGGCTACACCTTC
CDR3 protein: CALLTRRAGGNGYGYTF
clone size: once
D gene: TRBD1
V gene: TRBV25-1
CDR3 length: 17
J gene: TRBJ1-2

CDR3 DNA: TGCGCCAGCAGCTTGGGATCGGGACAGGGGGCCCACTATGGCTACACCTTC
CDR3 protein: CASSLGSGQGAHYGYTF
clone size: NA
D gene: TRBD1
V gene: TRBV5-1
CDR3 length: 17
J gene: TRBJ1-2

CDR3 DNA: TGCGCCAGCAGTTCCGGACAGCTGAACACTGAAGCTTTCTTT
CDR3 protein: CASSSGQLNTEAFF
clone size: few
D gene: NA
V gene: TRBV5-1
CDR3 length: 14
J gene: TRBJ1-1

CDR3 DNA: TGTGCCAGTAGTTTTTCAGACCAAGAGACCCAGTACTTC
CDR3 protein: CASSFSDQETQYF
clone size: NA
D gene: NA
V gene: TRBV19
CDR3 length: 13
J gene: TRBJ2-5

CDR3 DNA: TGTGCCAGCGTAGGGGGAGGGTACGAGCAGTACTTC
CDR3 protein: CASVGGGYEQYF
clone size: NA
D gene: NA
V gene: TRBV6-6
CDR3 length: 12
J gene: TRBJ2-7

CDR3 DNA: TGTGCCAGCAGTGCTCAGGGCGCTCATTGGGGAAACACCATATATTTT
CDR3 protein: CASSAQGAHWGNTIYF
clone size: few
D gene: NA
V gene: TRBV5-6
CDR3 length: 16
J gene: TRBJ1-3

CDR3 DNA: TGTGCCAGCAGGGGCGGACAGGGGGCGAACGACACTGAAGCTTTCTTT
CDR3 protein: CASRGGQGANDTEAFF
clone size: NA
D gene: TRBD1
V gene: TRBV2
CDR3 length: 16
J gene: TRBJ1-1

CDR3 DNA: TGTGCCAGCAGCGCGGACAGGGGTCGCTACGAGCAGTACTTC
CDR3 protein: CASSADRGRYEQYF
clone size: NA
D gene: TRBD1
V gene: TRBV5-4
CDR3 length: 14
J gene: TRBJ2-7